Listed below are T cell receptor beta chains from one sample, sequenced in a study of Ad26.COV2.S vaccination and SARS-CoV-2 variants. Here immunoSEQ multiplex PCR was the method, and the copy in TCRdb shows in-frame clones only, minus some. This table holds 450,000 to 550,000 clones, 80% to 90% found once. The sample was peripheral blood, taken in a trial of Ad26.COV2.S vaccine versus placebo. The receptors originated from a person between 18 and 59 years old who received the Ad26.COV2.S COVID-19 vaccine or a placebo. CDR3s include the opening cysteine and the closing phenylalanine or tryptophan. A D gene is named only where the DNA matches it firmly. Rows give clone size only sometimes, using once, few, many, or a class for an expanded clone.

TRBJ1-2 | 14 | TRBV7-2 | . | . | TGTGCCAGCAGCCTCGTCCAGGGGCGAAATGGCTACACCTTC | CASSLVQGRNGYTF
TRBJ2-7 | 15 | TRBV9 | TRBD2 | . | TGTGCCAGCAGCGTAGGACTAGCGGCCTCCTACGAGCAGTACTTC | CASSVGLAASYEQYF
TRBJ2-7 | 11 | TRBV2 | . | . | TGTGCCAGCAGTGACTCCTACGAGCAGTACTTC | CASSDSYEQYF
TRBJ2-3 | 11 | TRBV20-1 | . | . | TGCAGTGATCGGTTATCAGATACGCAGTATTTT | CSDRLSDTQYF
TRBJ2-6 | 15 | TRBV7-3 | . | . | TGTGCCAGCAGCTTCCCAGACTCTGGGGCCAACGTCCTGACTTTC | CASSFPDSGANVLTF
TRBJ1-1 | 12 | TRBV2 | . | . | TGTGCCAGCAATCTCATGAACACTGAAGCTTTCTTT | CASNLMNTEAFF
TRBJ2-3 | 13 | TRBV7-3 | . | . | TGTGCCAGCAGCCGGGGACCCGCGGATACGCAGTATTTT | CASSRGPADTQYF
TRBJ1-1 | 12 | TRBV7-2 | . | . | TGTGCCAGCAGCTTAGTTATACTTGAAGCTTTCTTT | CASSLVILEAFF
TRBJ2-2 | 15 | TRBV6-6 | . | few | TGTGCCAGCAGTTACCTCCCGGAGCGGACCGGGGAGCTGTTTTTT | CASSYLPERTGELFF
TRBJ2-5 | 14 | TRBV9 | TRBD1 | . | TGTGCCAGCAGCGTAGGTGTGGACAGGCAGACCCAGTACTTC | CASSVGVDRQTQYF
TRBJ2-3 | 17 | TRBV28 | TRBD2 | . | TGTGCCAGCAGTCTCTCCCTGGGTAGCGGGGGGAGACATACGCAGTATTTT | CASSLSLGSGGRHTQYF
TRBJ2-3 | 17 | TRBV20-1 | TRBD2 | . | TGCAGTGCTAGTGGGACTAGCGGGAGGCTGACCCCAGATACGCAGTATTTT | CSASGTSGRLTPDTQYF
TRBJ1-2 | 12 | TRBV11-2 | . | . | TGTGCCAGCAGCTTAAAGGGGGAAGGCTACACCTTC | CASSLKGEGYTF
TRBJ1-6 | 12 | TRBV29-1 | . | . | TGCAGCGTTAAAACGGGGGGCTCACCCCTCCACTTT | CSVKTGGSPLHF
TRBJ2-3 | 13 | TRBV18 | . | . | TGTGCCAGCTCCAGAAGCTATTCAGATACGCAGTATTTT | CASSRSYSDTQYF
TRBJ1-3 | 17 | TRBV7-9 | . | . | TGTGCCAGCAGCTTACTTTCAGGGGAGTGGGCCGGAAACACCATATATTTT | CASSLLSGEWAGNTIYF
TRBJ2-5 | 15 | TRBV9 | TRBD2 | . | TGTGCCAGCAGCTCTCAGAGGGCGGGAGGGGAGACCCAGTACTTC | CASSSQRAGGETQYF
TRBJ1-2 | 14 | TRBV11-3 | . | . | TGTGCCAGCAGCCCCCCGCGGGAGGTTGGCGGCTACACCTTC | CASSPPREVGGYTF
TRBJ1-1 | 13 | TRBV11-2 | . | . | TGTGCCAGCAGCTTAGAACGAAAGGTTAAGGCTTTCTTT | CASSLERKVKAFF
TRBJ1-1 | 14 | TRBV7-2 | . | . | TGTGCCAGCAGCTTTTGGAGCGGGAACACTGAAGCTTTCTTT | CASSFWSGNTEAFF
TRBJ1-5 | 12 | TRBV6-5 | . | . | TGTGCCAGCATGGAGACGAGTCAGCCCCAGCATTTT | CASMETSQPQHF
TRBJ1-3 | 15 | TRBV15 | . | . | TGTGCCACCACCCCGGGACTTTACTCTGGAAACACCATATATTTT | CATTPGLYSGNTIYF
TRBJ1-2 | 12 | TRBV30 | . | . | TGTGCCTGGGTACAGGGAAACTATGGCTACACCTTC | CAWVQGNYGYTF
TRBJ1-6 | 14 | TRBV7-2 | . | once | TGTGCCAGCAGCTTATTTTATTCAAATTCACCCCTCCACTTT | CASSLFYSNSPLHF
TRBJ2-1 | 13 | TRBV7-3 | . | . | TGTGCCAGCAGCGGGAGCTCCTACAATGAGCAGTTCTTC | CASSGSSYNEQFF
TRBJ2-6 | 18 | TRBV5-6 | TRBD1 | . | TGTGCCAGCAGCGAGGGACAGGGGGTCGGATTTGGGGCCAACGTCCTGACTTTC | CASSEGQGVGFGANVLTF
TRBJ2-5 | 16 | TRBV3-1/TRBV3-2 | TRBD1 | . | TGTGCCAGCAGCCAGGGGCCGGGACAGGGTGAAGAGACCCAGTACTTC | CASSQGPGQGEETQYF
TRBJ1-2 | 15 | TRBV6-6 | TRBD1 | few | TGTGCCAGCAGTTACCGGGACAGCCCTAACTATGGCTACACCTTC | CASSYRDSPNYGYTF
TRBJ2-7 | 15 | TRBV19 | . | . | TGTGCCAGTAGTAGTAGGGGGACACTAAACTACGAGCAGTACTTC | CASSSRGTLNYEQYF
TRBJ1-2 | 12 | TRBV5-4 | . | . | TGTGCCAGCAGCGCCCAGAGGAATGGCTACACCTTC | CASSAQRNGYTF
TRBJ2-1 | 13 | TRBV5-1 | . | . | TGCGCCAGCATGGTTAGCGCCTACAATGAGCAGTTCTTC | CASMVSAYNEQFF
TRBJ1-2 | 17 | TRBV10-1 | . | . | TGCGCCAGCAGTGAGGGGGCTAGGGGATGGCCTAACTATGGCTACACCTTC | CASSEGARGWPNYGYTF
TRBJ1-1 | 14 | TRBV18 | TRBD1 | . | TGTGCCAGCTCCCGCGAACAGGGGCGCACTGAAGCTTTCTTT | CASSREQGRTEAFF
TRBJ2-1 | 14 | TRBV5-1 | . | . | TGCGCCAGCAGCTCGGGGGACCCATACAATGAGCAGTTCTTC | CASSSGDPYNEQFF
TRBJ1-2 | 13 | TRBV10-3 | TRBD1 | . | TGTGCCATGTCCGGGACAGCGCTCTATGGCTACACCTTC | CAMSGTALYGYTF
TRBJ1-2 | 8 | TRBV28 | . | . | TGTACCAACTATGGCTACACCTTC | CTNYGYTF
TRBJ2-1 | 14 | TRBV9 | TRBD1 | . | TGTGCCAGCGGGACAGGGGTCTCCTACAATGAGCAGTTCTTC | CASGTGVSYNEQFF
TRBJ2-1 | 14 | TRBV2 | . | . | TGTGCCAGCAGTGAATCTCCACCGACGAATGAGCAGTTCTTC | CASSESPPTNEQFF
TRBJ1-1 | 15 | TRBV14 | . | . | TGTGCCAGCAGCCAAGCATTCCTGGGATTGACTGAAGCTTTCTTT | CASSQAFLGLTEAFF
TRBJ2-1 | 16 | TRBV9 | TRBD2 | . | TGTGCCAGCAGCGGGACTCTAGCGGGGGGGTACAATGAGCAGTTCTTC | CASSGTLAGGYNEQFF
TRBJ1-1 | 15 | TRBV28 | TRBD1 | . | TGTGCCAGCAGTTTATATAAGACAGGGGGCGGTGAAGCTTTCTTT | CASSLYKTGGGEAFF
TRBJ2-3 | 16 | TRBV27 | . | . | TGTGCCAGCGCGTCGAAAGGGGGAGGCGACACAGATACGCAGTATTTT | CASASKGGGDTDTQYF
TRBJ1-2 | 15 | TRBV19 | . | . | TGTGCCAGTAGTATAGGGGCGAGCTGGAACTATGGCTACACCTTC | CASSIGASWNYGYTF
TRBJ1-4 | 14 | TRBV27 | TRBD1 | . | TGTGCCAGCAGCTTCAGGGGGCGGAGTGAAAAACTGTTTTTT | CASSFRGRSEKLFF
TRBJ2-2 | 14 | TRBV2 | . | . | TGTGCCAGCAGACGGACAGAGCACACCGGGGAGCTGTTTTTT | CASRRTEHTGELFF
TRBJ2-7 | 14 | TRBV4-2 | . | . | TGTGCCAGCAGCCAAGATTTGACAACCTACGAGCAGTACTTC | CASSQDLTTYEQYF
TRBJ1-5 | 13 | TRBV5-1 | . | . | TGCGCCAGCAGCTTGTCCATCAATCAGCCCCAGCATTTT | CASSLSINQPQHF
TRBJ1-2 | 13 | TRBV2 | TRBD1 | . | TGTGCCAGCACCCCGGACAGGGGACTAGGCTACACCTTC | CASTPDRGLGYTF
TRBJ2-3 | 18 | TRBV4-3 | TRBD2 | . | TGCGCCAGCAGCCAAGATCAAGCTTGGCGGGAGGGCGCAGATACGCAGTATTTT | CASSQDQAWREGADTQYF
TRBJ1-3 | 13 | TRBV30 | TRBD1 | . | TGTGCCTGGGCGACAGGGCTTGGAAACACCATATATTTT | CAWATGLGNTIYF
TRBJ2-3 | 15 | TRBV3-1/TRBV3-2 | TRBD2 | . | TGTGCCAGCAGCCAAGCGGATAGCGGGGCAGATACGCAGTATTTT | CASSQADSGADTQYF
TRBJ1-2 | 16 | TRBV24-1 | TRBD1 | . | TGTGCCACCAGTGCGGGCCTGGGACAGGGGAGTGAAGGCTACACCTTC | CATSAGLGQGSEGYTF